This TCR beta chain was sequenced in a study of metastatic and nonmetastatic thyroid tumors. As for the study in general: The authors compared repertoires across blood and tumor or nodule tissue from malignant and benign thyroid patients.

Trimming took 4 bases from V and 5 from J, leaving 14 bases between them. Germline CDR1 SGHTA, CDR2 FQGNSA. The length of the CDR3 is 14 residues. As handled by the study authors: Built for papillary thyroid cancer, a distant-metastasis classifier drew on CDR3 differences across clinicopathological groups. TCRdb ran MiXCR on the PCR reads. V and J calls and clone size were set by TCRdb, not the authors. This table has 91,000 or so clones, about 12% appearing once. Prior to thyroid surgery, none of the patients had received any treatment. In this sample, this clone turned up many times. Sequenced: blood. The TCR was taken from a female donor with papillary thyroid cancer or a benign thyroid nodule (not recorded which). Some clones in this sample may be carry-over from other donors' samples. The V and J genes are TRBV7-2 and TRBJ2-5; tentative D call: TRBD1 (6 bases). The CDR3 nucleotides read TGTGCCAGCAGCTCGTATACAGGGCAGGAGACCCAGTACTTC. This encodes CASSSYTGQETQYF.